Sequencing of this TCR beta chain was carried out in a study of T cells in Graves' hyperthyroidism and ophthalmopathy. Amplification yielded TCR beta CDR3 regions, with RNA transcripts as the source. The HTBI primer set served for first-round RT-PCR of the TCR CDR3. TCRdb re-called the multiplex PCR reads through MiXCR, storing one row per CDR3 protein. The table includes more than 550,000 distinct CDR3 sequences, about 45% detected once. Trimming took off 3 bases at V and 2 bases at J, with 10 bases between the two ends. The CDR3 is made up of 14 amino acids. Germline assignment: CDR1 DFQATT and CDR2 SNEGSKA (reference sequence). This clonotype was counted between two and nine times.

The V and J genes are TRBV20-1 and TRBJ2-2, with a possible D match to TRBD2 (5 bases). The TCR comes from an adult man with Graves' disease, either hyperthyroidism or ophthalmopathy (not recorded which). The sequenced material came from peripheral blood or thyroid tissue (not recorded which). Here the CDR3 reads CSASISANTGELFF. In DNA form, the CDR3 reads TGCAGTGCTAGCATTAGCGCTAACACCGGGGAGCTGTTTTTT.